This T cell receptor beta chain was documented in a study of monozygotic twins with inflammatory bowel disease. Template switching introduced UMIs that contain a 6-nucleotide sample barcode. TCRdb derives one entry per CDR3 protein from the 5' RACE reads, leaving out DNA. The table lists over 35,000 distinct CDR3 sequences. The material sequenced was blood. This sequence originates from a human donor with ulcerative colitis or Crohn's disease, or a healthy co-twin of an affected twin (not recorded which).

The CDR3 reads CASRPTRTNTEAFF. The chain joins TRBV6-1 to TRBJ1-1. The V gene's germline CDR1 is MNHNS and CDR2 SASEGT. The CDR3 sequence is 14 residues long.